This TCR beta chain was sequenced for a study of cytomegalovirus exposure and HLA in healthy donors. Study-level information: Roughly 180 million T cells yielded 100 million to 130 million unique TCR beta sequences, as an earlier analysis found. General observations from the study: Evidence from a later analysis indicated that most CMV-associated TCR beta chains looked HLA-restricted. An analysis done earlier found most TCR beta V segments productive about 90% or about 30% of the time.

The CDR3 runs to 15 residues. With 4 bases removed from V and 3 bases from J, the gap between germline ends came to 14 bases. The germline gives CDR1 SGDLS, CDR2 YYNGEE. Primers included in the PCR were 60 Vbeta and 13 Jbeta primers. Assay: immunoSEQ multiplex PCR; the TCRdb copy retains only in-frame clones and omits some. The table lists 150,000 to 200,000 clones, approximately 82% of them singletons. Details on this clone: Its antigen is undetermined.

This TCR came from a middle-aged woman in good health and CMV-seropositive. The chain combines TRBV9 with TRBJ2-1; D may be TRBD2 (5 bases). The sample was PBMCs. In DNA form, the CDR3 reads TGTGCCAGCAGCCCCCAAGCGGAGCACTACAATGAGCAGTTCTTC. It is translated as CASSPQAEHYNEQFF.